Described below is a single TCR beta chain sequence and its context. Its cognate antigen is unknown. Germline V gene lookup returns CDR1 KGHDR and CDR2 SFDVKD. V lost 0 bases, J lost 13 bases, and 6 bases stayed unmatched. The CDR3 has 14 amino acids. The entry originates in a study of T cell responses to AZD1222 COVID-19 vaccine. Points from the study as a whole: Recipients of AZD1222 seropositive at baseline numbered only five or six. After two AZD1222 doses, spike-specific TCR breadth and depth rose versus day 0. Repertoires were collected only later (after the peak T cell response had occurred).

Profiling relied on immunoSEQ multiplex PCR, and the TCRdb table lists in-frame clones only, not all of them. This sample's clone table lists over 120,000 clones. The sample comprised peripheral blood. The origin of this receptor is an adult in good health. The chain combines TRBV24-1 with TRBJ1-5; 9 nucleotides agree with TRBD1. This chain's CDR3 is CATSDLQNGQGQHF. The CDR3 coding sequence is TGTGCCACCAGTGATTTGCAAAACGGACAGGGGCAGCATTTT.